This T cell receptor beta chain was captured by sequencing in a study of blood T cell repertoires in COVID-19. Assay: immunoSEQ multiplex PCR; the TCRdb copy retains only in-frame clones and omits some. The sample includes about 190,000 clones, roughly 80% of them seen just once. The receptor was derived from a young man with active or convalescent COVID-19. Specimen: peripheral blood.

The CDR3 bases are TGTGCCAGTAGTATGATTTACAGTTCAAAAAGCTCCTACAATGAGCAGTTCTTC. Protein sequence: CASSMIYSSKSSYNEQFF. The chain links TRBV19 to TRBJ2-1; D gene uncertain. V was trimmed by 3 bases and J by 0 bases, leaving 18 bases between them. Germline V lookup: CDR1 LNHDA, CDR2 SQIVND (reference sequence). The CDR3 is 18 residues long.